This record covers a single T cell receptor beta chain. TCRdb reprocessed the 5' RACE reads, with one entry per CDR3 protein and no DNA. With about 210,000 distinct CDR3 sequences in the sample, the ten largest clones hold less than 2%. The data derive from a study of monozygotic twins with inflammatory bowel disease. The CDR3 runs 14 residues. The germline V gene encodes CDR1 DFQATT and CDR2 SNEGSKA (reference sequence). The V gene is TRBV20-1, the J gene TRBJ1-1. The origin of this receptor is a human donor with ulcerative colitis or Crohn's disease, or a healthy co-twin of an affected twin (not recorded which). Material for sequencing was blood. The CDR3 region is CSARYPNMNTEAFF.